The present entry profiles one T cell receptor (beta chain) with its context. This clonotype occurred many times. Its antigen target is currently unknown. No base quality values were provided; no much bigger clone lies one nucleotide off. This record belongs to a study of T cells after yellow fever vaccination (dated by TCRdb to the late 2010s). Some background on the complete study: Libraries from fractions with low cell numbers were prepared with the SMART-Seq v4 Ultra Low Input RNA kit. Two healthy male donors, one aged 18 to 29 and one aged 30 to 40 years, made up the cohort. Blood was drawn at multiple timepoints before and after primary and secondary immunization, with bulk PBMC replicates and cell subsets isolated. To track T-cell clones before and after primary and booster YFV17D yellow fever vaccination, bulk TCR alpha and beta repertoires were sequenced longitudinally.

Paper-wide results and their limitations: After the booster, most of the clones that had expanded following primary vaccination were detected again (almost 98% of CD4 and around nine tenths of CD8), which suggests that memory was broadly maintained. The study included only a couple of donors, which limits how far the findings can be generalized. Because abundant contaminating clonotypes from the bulk population could be contained in FACS-sorted repertoires, computational filtering was required. A small share of clonotypes occurred in both CD4 and CD8 compartments, likely arising from convergent recombination. The secondary T-cell response was found to be weaker but faster than the primary response, with a peak reached on day 5 rather than on day 15.

Synthesis of TCR cDNA relied on 5'RACE template switching, a step that introduced a universal primer site along with unique molecular identifiers. Priming for cDNA synthesis came from both the TCR alpha and TCR beta constant segments. Libraries were amplified in two PCR steps, with sample barcodes and sequencing adapters added in the second step. Libraries were sequenced on Illumina HiSeq 2500 (2x100 bp) or NovaSeq (2x150 bp). As for how the authors treated the data: Demultiplexing of reads and collapsing into UMI consensus sequences were performed with MIGEC, and V(D)J alignment was carried out with MiXCR. Vaccine-responding clonotypes were defined with edgeR using replicate PBMC samples, requiring FDR below 0.01 and a log2 fold change above 5 up to day 15. Each bulk clonotype was labeled CD4 or CD8 based on which sequenced repertoire, CD4 or CD8, contained the clonotype at higher abundance. TCRdb reprocessed the public reads (quality trimming at Q25 with fastp, clone calling with MiXCR) and kept in-frame beta chains. For every CDR3 protein sequence, its rows merge into one entry that carries the most common genes and DNA. The V and J calls were not made by the authors but by TCRdb's processing. This sample holds 300,000 to 400,000 distinct CDR3 sequences; roughly 8% were observed only once. Under 20% of the sample is taken by the ten largest.

The treatment or condition label here, explained by the study, means: live attenuated yellow fever vaccine strain. At every blood-draw timepoint, two biological replicates of bulk PBMCs were collected. PBMCs were isolated from peripheral blood using a standard Ficoll-Paque protocol. RNA was extracted with TriZol from bulk PBMCs, CD4 and CD8 fractions, and dextramer-positive and dextramer-negative fractions. The clonotype comes from a man between 18 and 35 years old who received the YFV17D yellow fever vaccine. The source was PBMCs, collected more than 40 days after the first yellow fever vaccination.

The sequenced DNA is TGCGCCAGCAGCCAAGACTGGTTTTCCGGGGAGCTGTTTTTT. Its protein product is CASSQDWFSGELFF. The chain employs TRBV4-3 and TRBJ2-2; the D gene cannot be resolved reliably. The germline V gene specifies LGHNA as CDR1 and YSLEER as CDR2. Between the V and J ends, shortened by 0 bases and 6 bases respectively, the junction contains 8 bases. From the cysteine through the phenylalanine, the CDR3 covers 14 amino acids. Only the CDR3 part of the read is kept: 42 bases, read in frame from the first base.